The 12 T cell receptor beta chains in this list originate from one sample, sequenced in a study of shared clonotypes between healthy human individuals (dated by TCRdb to 2018 to 2021). The library was built by means of the immunoSEQ multiplex PCR assay. Drawn from immuneACCESS, this table holds only the in-frame rearrangements with V and J called that TCRdb kept. Clones are partly lost; checked studies trace under half to an unresolved V gene and leave the rest unexplained. The sample table records hundreds of thousands of clones; less than 85% of these occur just once. The leading ten clones occupy approximately 10% of the sample. The sequencing input was memory CD4+ T cells sorted from blood. In light of the paper, this sample's cell subset or site label describes: CD45RA-negative fraction. The origin of the receptors is a man aged 25-45 years in good health.

The CDR3 region has the DNA TGTGCCAGCAGCTTATCTCTGTCGGAAAACACCATATATTTT. This gives the protein CASSLSLSENTIYF. This rearrangement joins TRBV7-2 to TRBJ1-3, with D unclear. Trimming left V 2 bases short and J 6 bases short, with 11 bases between. Germline V gene sequence: CDR1 SGHTA, CDR2 FQGNSA. The CDR3 length is 14 residues.

This clone has just one count. J is TRBJ2-3 and V is TRBV27; 8 nucleotides align to TRBD2. V lost 6 bases and J lost 1; bases outside the gene matches: 12. Germline loops: CDR1 MNHEY, CDR2 SMNVEV (reference sequence). The CDR3 covers 17 residues. CDR3 DNA: TGTGCCAGCAGGTACAGCGTGCGGGGGGCTGGCACAGATACGCAGTATTTT. Translating gives CASRYSVRGAGTDTQYF.

This chain connects TRBV27 to TRBJ2-1; D not resolved. Trimming removed 3 bases at V and 0 bases at J, with 12 bases between. Germline V lookup: CDR1 MNHEY, CDR2 SMNVEV (reference sequence). The CDR3 is 16 amino acids. CDR3: CASSFLAVGSYNEQFF. CDR3 nucleotides: TGTGCCAGCAGTTTTTTGGCGGTAGGCTCCTACAATGAGCAGTTCTTC.

The rearrangement uses TRBV11-2 and TRBJ2-7; 7 nucleotides align to TRBD1. The CDR3 contains 14 residues. The V gene end was trimmed by 4 bases and the J gene end by 3 bases; junction bases not matched to a gene: 6. Germline assignment: CDR1 SGHAT and CDR2 FQNNGV. The CDR3 nucleotides read TGTGCCAGCAGCTGGGGACAGACGAACTACGAGCAGTACTTC. Protein: CASSWGQTNYEQYF.

V gene TRBV5-1 combines with J gene TRBJ1-2; 10 bases agree with TRBD1. Trimming cost V 4 bases and J 4 bases; bases outside gene matches: 4. This CDR3 spans 14 amino acids. Looked up from germline, CDR1 is SGHRS and CDR2 is YFSETQ. The CDR3 loop reads CASSERDRGYGYTF. The CDR3 bases are TGCGCCAGCAGCGAAAGGGACAGGGGCTATGGCTACACCTTC.

The chain couples TRBV6-1 to TRBJ1-2, with no clear D. V gave up 2 bases and J gave up 3 bases, with 10 bases separating them. The CDR3 length is 14 residues. Germline CDR1 and CDR2: MNHNS and SASEGT. The CDR3 is CASSESLGDYGYTF. In DNA, the CDR3 is TGTGCCAGCAGTGAATCATTGGGCGACTATGGCTACACCTTC.

The chain combines TRBV6-6 with TRBJ2-4; D not certain. The germline gives CDR1 MNHNY, CDR2 SVGAGI (reference sequence). This CDR3 region has 13 residues. Trimming took off 3 bases at V and 1 base at J, with 4 bases between the two ends. The CDR3 DNA sequence: TGTGCCAGCAGTTATGCTGCCAAAAACATTCAGTACTTC. Translation gives CASSYAAKNIQYF.

The J gene is TRBJ1-3, the V gene TRBV15; D ambiguous. Between the trimmed V and J ends, which lost 0 bases and 4 bases, there was a span of 13 bases. Germline loops: CDR1 LNHNV, CDR2 YYDKDF (reference sequence). The CDR3 is 16 amino acids. This CDR3 is CATSREREVSGNTIYF. In nucleotides, the CDR3 is TGTGCCACCAGCAGAGAGAGGGAGGTATCAGGAAACACCATATATTTT.

This chain joins TRBV7-8 and TRBJ2-7, with 9 bases that match TRBD1. This CDR3 spans 14 amino acids. V was clipped by 5 bases and J by 3 bases; unmatched bases: 5. Looked up from germline, CDR1 is SGHVS and CDR2 is FQNEAQ. DNA of the CDR3: TGTGCCAGCAGCCGAAGACAGGGGGACTACGAGCAGTACTTC. Translated: CASSRRQGDYEQYF. Looking up the rest from reference TRBV7-8 and TRBJ2-7 gives the full variable domain: GAGVSQSPRYKVAKRGQDVALRCDPISGHVSLFWYQQALGQGPEFLTYFQNEAQLDKSGLPSDRFFAERPEGSVSTLKIQRTQQEDSAVYLCASSRRQGDYEQYFGPGTRLTVT.

This chain joins TRBV7-6 and TRBJ2-5, with TRBD1 as a possible D gene (5 bases). Trimming cost V 1 base and J 2 bases, with 11 bases left between them. CDR1 SGHVS and CDR2 FNYEAQ come from the germline V gene. The CDR3 contains 15 residues. In nucleotides, the CDR3 is TGTGCCAGCAGCTTAGTAAGGGGTTTACAAGAGACCCAGTACTTC. This sequence encodes CASSLVRGLQETQYF.

This sequence joins TRBV9 and TRBJ1-2; no clear D. Germline V CDR1 and CDR2: SGDLS, YYNGEE. V shed 4 bases and J shed 8 bases, with 18 bases lying between them. The CDR3 runs to 14 residues. CDR3 in amino acids: CASSTHPDPGGYTF. The CDR3, as DNA: TGTGCCAGCAGCACCCACCCAGACCCCGGGGGCTACACCTTC.

The chain recombines TRBV10-2 with TRBJ2-7; no reliable D call. The ends were cut back, 8 bases at V and 2 bases at J, with 13 bases in the middle. The CDR3 contains 13 residues. CDR1 is WSHSY and CDR2 is SAAADI in the germline V gene. The DNA for the CDR3 is TGCGCCAGCTCATACGACTCGGCCTACGAGCAGTACTTC. This encodes CASSYDSAYEQYF.